Below are 22 T cell receptor beta chains sequenced from a single sample in a study of tumor-infiltrating lymphocytes in localized non-small cell lung cancer. The protocol was immunoSEQ multiplex PCR, while the TCRdb copy is restricted to in-frame clones and leaves out a portion. The sample has tens of thousands of clones, over 60% seen once; the top ten hold around 6%. The sample comprised lung tumor tissue. The receptors were gathered from a human donor with non-small cell lung cancer.

The rearrangement links TRBV7-9 to TRBJ2-7, with D unresolved. The germline CDR1 and CDR2 sequences are SEHNR and FQNEAQ (reference sequence). CDR3 length equals 13 residues. The ends were cut back, 5 bases at V and 4 bases at J, with 12 bases in the middle. For the CDR3, the DNA is TGTGCCAGCAGCAACCAGAACCCTTACGAGCAGTACTTC. Protein sequence: CASSNQNPYEQYF.

The chain has TRBV4-3 and TRBJ2-2; D gene ambiguous. The CDR3 is made up of 15 amino acids. The V end was cut by 3 bases, the J end by 4 bases, with 12 bases between. Looked up from germline, CDR1 is LGHNA and CDR2 is YSLEER. CDR3 sequence (DNA): TGCGCCAGCAGCCAGAGAGACATTCCCACCGGGGAGCTGTTTTTT. Translating gives CASSQRDIPTGELFF.

The CDR3 DNA follows: TGTGCCAGCAGCCATCGGGACAGGGAGAATCTCCGGGGCTACACCTTC. Its translation is CASSHRDRENLRGYTF. The V call is TRBV7-2, the J call TRBJ1-2; TRBD1 agrees at 9 bases. Trimming at V came to 5 bases and at J to 8 bases, leaving 15 bases not matched to a gene. CDR3 length: 16 residues. The germline V gene encodes CDR1 SGHTA and CDR2 FQGNSA.

The rearrangement uses TRBV14 and TRBJ2-2, with 11 bases matching TRBD2. Trimming removed 4 bases from V and 0 bases from J; junction bases left unmatched: 10. Germline V gene sequence: CDR1 SGHDN, CDR2 FVKESK. This CDR3 comprises 19 residues. CDR3 sequence reads: CASSRSTLAGGPNTGELFF. DNA of the CDR3: TGTGCCAGCAGCCGCTCGACTCTAGCGGGGGGACCGAACACCGGGGAGCTGTTTTTT.

The V call is TRBV5-8, the J call TRBJ2-1; the D is unclear. Deletions cut 7 bases from V and 6 bases from J, with 14 bases between. The CDR3 extends over 13 amino acids. Germline V gene sequence: CDR1 SGHTS, CDR2 YDEGEE. CDR3 sequence reads: CASGFETINEQFF. DNA of the CDR3: TGTGCCAGCGGATTCGAAACCATCAATGAGCAGTTCTTC.

This chain connects TRBV29-1 to TRBJ1-4, with D unclear. V lost 7 bases and J 8 bases, leaving 17 bases between the germline ends. The CDR3 sequence is 13 residues long. Germline CDR1 reads SQVTM; CDR2 reads ANQGSEA. CDR3 coding DNA: TGCAGCGCCCAAAACTCCGGTACGGAAAAACTGTTTTTT. Translation: CSAQNSGTEKLFF.

The chain combines TRBV4-3 with TRBJ1-4; TRBD1 aligns across 11 bases. This CDR3 has 13 residues. V gave up 4 bases and J gave up 8 bases; unmatched junction bases: 0. Germline CDR1 and CDR2: LGHNA and YSLEER. In DNA, the CDR3 is TGCGCCAGCAGCCGGGACAGGGGGGAAAAACTGTTTTTT. Its protein product is CASSRDRGEKLFF.

The genes are TRBV7-6 and TRBJ2-1; 9 bases are shared with TRBD2. The trim removed 4 bases at V and 5 bases at J, leaving 6 bases unmatched. Germline V gene lookup returns CDR1 SGHVS and CDR2 FNYEAQ. The CDR3 has 15 amino acids. The CDR3 sequence is CASSSRGGRHNEQFF. For the CDR3, the DNA is TGTGCCAGCAGCTCGCGGGGGGGCCGGCACAATGAGCAGTTCTTC.

The chain combines TRBV27 with TRBJ1-2, with a weak D call TRBD1 (6 bases). V dropped 4 bases and J dropped 2 bases, with 14 bases sitting between them. CDR1 MNHEY and CDR2 SMNVEV come from the germline V gene (reference sequence). The CDR3 spans 15 residues. This chain's CDR3 is CASSSQGQTNYGYTF. As DNA, the CDR3 is TGTGCCAGCAGTTCACAAGGACAGACCAACTATGGCTACACCTTC.

This chain joins TRBV14 and TRBJ1-6; TRBD1 is a possible D gene (6 bases). V was shortened by 10 bases and J by 8 bases, with 15 bases between the two germline ends. This CDR3 comprises 13 residues. The germline CDR1 and CDR2 sequences are SGHDN and FVKESK. CDR3 in amino acids: CATPDRRHSPLHF. In DNA form, the CDR3 reads TGTGCCACTCCGGACAGAAGACATTCACCCCTCCACTTT.

The J gene is TRBJ2-7, the V gene TRBV4-3; TRBD2 matches 10 bases. The germline V gene has CDR1 LGHNA and CDR2 YSLEER. V lost 4 bases to trimming and J lost 0 bases; unmatched junction nucleotides: 3. The CDR3 length is 15 residues. In nucleotides, the CDR3 is TGCGCCAGCAGCCGAGGGACTAGCGCCTCCTACGAGCAGTACTTC. Translating it yields CASSRGTSASYEQYF.

The genes are TRBV18 and TRBJ2-1; 10 bases match TRBD2. J lost 5 bases, V lost 6 bases, and 13 bases had no gene match. CDR1 is KGHSH and CDR2 is LQKENI in the germline V gene. The CDR3 sequence is 17 residues long. CDR3 nucleotides: TGTGCCAGCTCCCCGCGCCAAGTCGGACTAGCGGACAATGAGCAGTTCTTC. Translation gives CASSPRQVGLADNEQFF.

The DNA for the CDR3 is TGTGCCAGTAGTGAACAGTCCAATCGAGCCCAGCATTTT. Translation gives CASSEQSNRAQHF. This chain joins TRBV19 and TRBJ1-5; no definite D call. The CDR3 length is 13 residues. V lost 5 bases to trimming and J lost 11 bases, with 16 bases between them. The V gene's germline CDR1 is LNHDA and CDR2 SQIVND (reference sequence).

This chain connects TRBV14 to TRBJ1-1, with no clear D. Germline CDR1 is SGHDN and CDR2 is FVKESK. Trimming pared 0 bases from V and 0 bases from J, leaving 2 bases between. The CDR3 covers 13 residues. DNA of the CDR3: TGTGCCAGCAGCCAAGATTTGAACACTGAAGCTTTCTTT. Its protein product is CASSQDLNTEAFF.

This chain links TRBV4-3 with TRBJ2-2; TRBD1 is a possible D gene (5 bases). The CDR3 runs 12 residues. Germline V gene lookup returns CDR1 LGHNA and CDR2 YSLEER. V was trimmed by 5 bases and J by 6 bases, leaving 7 bases between them. For the CDR3, the DNA is TGCGCCAGCAGCTTAGGGGCCGGGGAGCTGTTTTTT. This translates into CASSLGAGELFF.

The table lists this clone with a few counts. The J gene is TRBJ2-3, the V gene TRBV11-2; no clear D. Germline V gene data show CDR1 as SGHAT and CDR2 as FQNNGV. The CDR3 is 15 amino acids. V shed 3 bases and J shed 7 bases, with 17 bases lying between them. The DNA for the CDR3 is TGTGCCAGCAGCTTCTACCTAAACCAGAATAATACGCAGTATTTT. It encodes CASSFYLNQNNTQYF. Filled out from reference TRBV11-2 and TRBJ2-3, the complete variable domain reads EAGVAQSPRYKIIEKRQSVAFWCNPISGHATLYWYQQILGQGPKLLIQFQNNGVVDDSQLPKDRFSAERLKGVDSTLKIQPAKLEDSAVYLCASSFYLNQNNTQYFGPGTRLTVL.

The gene calls are TRBV11-2 and TRBJ1-3, with D hard to call. The CDR3 has 13 amino acids. Trimming cost V 3 bases and J 2 bases, with 5 bases left between them. The germline gives CDR1 SGHAT, CDR2 FQNNGV. The CDR3 sequence is CASSLETGNTIYF. CDR3 nucleotides: TGTGCCAGCAGCTTGGAAACTGGAAACACCATATATTTT.

The chain uses TRBV7-3 and TRBJ2-3, with 8 bases lining up with TRBD1. Trimming took 4 bases from V and 4 from J; bases not matched to a gene: 10. This CDR3 spans 16 amino acids. Germline lookup yields CDR1 SGHTA and CDR2 FQGTGA. This CDR3 is CASSWGTGEGADTQYF. The CDR3 DNA is TGTGCCAGCAGCTGGGGGACAGGAGAAGGGGCAGATACGCAGTATTTT. Together with reference TRBV7-3 and TRBJ2-3, the CDR3 gives the full variable domain: GAGVSQTPSNKVTEKGKYVELRCDPISGHTALYWYRQSLGQGPEFLIYFQGTGAADDSGLPNDRFFAVRPEGSVSTLKIQRTERGDSAVYLCASSWGTGEGADTQYFGPGTRLTVL.

A remark on this clone: Other DNA sequences in the same sample also yield this CDR3. V is TRBV5-4 and J is TRBJ2-2, with D hard to call. V dropped 5 bases and J dropped 2 bases, with 10 bases sitting between them. This CDR3 comprises 14 residues. The germline V gene encodes CDR1 SGHNT and CDR2 YYREEE (reference sequence). The CDR3 DNA reads TGTGCCAGCAGTCGGCAGGTCAACACCGGGGAGCTGTTTTTT. Translation: CASSRQVNTGELFF.

This clone was seen just once. V usage is TRBV5-8 and J usage is TRBJ1-2, with 10 positions matching TRBD1. This CDR3 is built from 12 residues. CDR1 and CDR2 from the germline V gene are SGHTS and YDEGEE. The V and J ends lost 5 bases and 5 bases, in that order; junction bases with no gene match: 0. The CDR3 DNA is TGTGCCAGCAGGGGACAGGGGTATGGCTACACCTTC. This translates into CASRGQGYGYTF.

The V and J genes are TRBV5-1 and TRBJ1-2; D perhaps matches TRBD1 (6 bases). V dropped 5 bases and J dropped 4 bases, with 12 bases sitting between them. Per germline, CDR1 SGHRS and CDR2 YFSETQ. The CDR3 contains 13 residues. The CDR3, as DNA: TGCGCCAGCAGTTGGGACAAATCCTATGGCTACACCTTC. Translated, it gives CASSWDKSYGYTF.

The V and J genes are TRBV5-1 and TRBJ2-2; D is possibly TRBD2 (5 bases). V gave up 4 bases and J gave up 0 bases, with 7 bases separating them. The CDR3 has 14 residues. Germline V gene lookup returns CDR1 SGHRS and CDR2 YFSETQ. The CDR3 DNA sequence: TGCGCCAGCAGCCCGGGAACGAACACCGGGGAGCTGTTTTTT. Protein sequence: CASSPGTNTGELFF.